This T cell receptor beta chain was retrieved from a study of identical twins. Study results and limitations: For out-of-frame beta sequences, excess twin sharing was weaker.

Healthy Caucasian donors formed the entire cohort. CDR3 length: 16 amino acids. The junction had 10 bases not matched to a gene; V was cut back by 4 bases and J by 6 bases. Germline V gene data show CDR1 as SGHTA and CDR2 as FQGNSA. This clonotype has a count of ten or more. Its target is unknown. TCRdb processed the 5' RACE reads anew with MiXCR; each CDR3 protein has one entry. This table holds some 710,000 distinct CDR3 sequences, around 6% found once. The sequenced material came from naive T cells sorted from blood. This TCR came from a young man in good health. The chain recombines TRBV7-2 with TRBJ1-2; 11 positions match TRBD1. CDR3 sequence (DNA): TGTGCCAGCAGCTCAGCCGGACAGGGGGCGAGTCATGGCTACACCTTC. Translating it yields CASSSAGQGASHGYTF.